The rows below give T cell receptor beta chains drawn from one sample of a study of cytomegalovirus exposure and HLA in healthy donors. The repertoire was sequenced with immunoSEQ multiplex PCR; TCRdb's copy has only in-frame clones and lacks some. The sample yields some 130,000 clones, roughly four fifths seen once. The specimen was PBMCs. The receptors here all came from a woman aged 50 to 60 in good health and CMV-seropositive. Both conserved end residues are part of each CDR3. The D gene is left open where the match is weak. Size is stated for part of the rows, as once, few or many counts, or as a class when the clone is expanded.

TGTGCCAGCAGCTCTTTCAGCGGGGGGGAGGGAGATACGCAGTATTTT	CASSSFSGGEGDTQYF	-	TRBD2	TRBV9	TRBJ2-3
TGTGCTAGTGGTTCGACAGGGGGCCTGGAAAAACTGTTTTTT	CASGSTGGLEKLFF	-	TRBD1	TRBV12-5	TRBJ1-4
TGTGCCAGAAGCCTACACAGGGGGCCGGACACTGAAGCTTTCTTT	CARSLHRGPDTEAFF	few	-	TRBV7-5	TRBJ1-1
TGTGCCAGCAGTTTTGGACTAGCGGGAAGCAATGAGCAGTTCTTC	CASSFGLAGSNEQFF	-	TRBD2	TRBV6-5	TRBJ2-1
TGTGCCAGCAGCTCACTATTTGGACAGGGAAACACTGAAGCTTTCTTT	CASSSLFGQGNTEAFF	-	TRBD1	TRBV7-9	TRBJ1-1
TGTGCCAGCAGCCCGACAGGGGAGTCCTACAATGAGCAGTTCTTC	CASSPTGESYNEQFF	-	TRBD1	TRBV7-3	TRBJ2-1
TGCGCCAGCAGCTTGGGCCAAACTAGCACAGATACGCAGTATTTT	CASSLGQTSTDTQYF	-	-	TRBV5-1	TRBJ2-3
TGCGCCAGCAGCACCACAAGTTCCTACGAGCAGTACTTC	CASSTTSSYEQYF	-	-	TRBV5-1	TRBJ2-7
TGTGCCATAGCGGGAGGGCGGGCAGATACGCAGTATTTT	CAIAGGRADTQYF	-	TRBD2	TRBV10-3	TRBJ2-3
TGTGCCAGCAGGCCCGGGACAGGGGGGAGCTCTGGGGCCAACGTCCTGACTTTC	CASRPGTGGSSGANVLTF	-	TRBD1	TRBV5-5	TRBJ2-6
TGTGCCAGTAGTCTGCCGCAGGGCAACATTCAGTACTTC	CASSLPQGNIQYF	-	-	TRBV19	TRBJ2-4
TGTGCCTGGAGTGGCCAGGATTATGGCTACACCTTC	CAWSGQDYGYTF	-	-	TRBV30	TRBJ1-2
TGCGCCAGCAGTCTGACAGGGGGCTGGGACACCATATATTTT	CASSLTGGWDTIYF	few	TRBD1	TRBV5-1	TRBJ1-3
TGTGCCAGTAGTAGTCCGGGACTAGCGGAAGAGACCCAGTACTTC	CASSSPGLAEETQYF	few	TRBD2	TRBV19	TRBJ2-5
TGTGCCAGCAGTTTATCTCCCGGGCAGGGGGGCACTGAAGCTTTCTTT	CASSLSPGQGGTEAFF	-	TRBD1	TRBV27	TRBJ1-1
TGTGCCAGCAGCTTGGGGGGACAGGGAGGGGGGACCCAGTACTTC	CASSLGGQGGGTQYF	-	TRBD1	TRBV5-4	TRBJ2-5
TGTGCCAGCAGCAACCGGGATTTTGAGCAGTTCTTC	CASSNRDFEQFF	-	-	TRBV7-2	TRBJ2-1
TGTGCCAGTAGTAAGGGCCGTAGCGGTGACAATGAGCAGTTCTTC	CASSKGRSGDNEQFF	-	-	TRBV19	TRBJ2-1
TGCAGTGCTTTCCCGGGGTATGGCTACACCTTC	CSAFPGYGYTF	-	-	TRBV20-1	TRBJ1-2
TGTGCCAGCAGCATCCTACCGGGACAGGGGACGCAAGAGACCCAGTACTTC	CASSILPGQGTQETQYF	-	TRBD1	TRBV5-5	TRBJ2-5
TGCGCCAGCAGCTTGGGAATCCTAGCGGGAGGACCAGATACGCAGTATTTT	CASSLGILAGGPDTQYF	once	TRBD2	TRBV5-1	TRBJ2-3
TGTGCCAGCAGCCCCACCGGGACAGGGGTGTACTACGAGCAGTACTTC	CASSPTGTGVYYEQYF	-	TRBD1	TRBV14	TRBJ2-7
TGTGCCAGCACTCCGGAGGCCGGGGAGCTGTTTTTT	CASTPEAGELFF	-	-	TRBV2	TRBJ2-2
TGTGCCAGCAGCGTAGCAGGGGACTATGGCTACACCTTC	CASSVAGDYGYTF	-	-	TRBV9	TRBJ1-2
TGTGCCAGCAGCTTAGGCGCGGGCCAAGATCAGCCCCAGCATTTT	CASSLGAGQDQPQHF	-	-	TRBV7-2	TRBJ1-5
TGCGCCAGCAGCGGGATGTTGAGGGGAGGCGGAGAGACCCAGTACTTC	CASSGMLRGGGETQYF	-	-	TRBV4-1	TRBJ2-5
TGTGCCAGCAGCCTTACGGGACAGGGGTCCCATTCACCCCTCCACTTT	CASSLTGQGSHSPLHF	-	TRBD1	TRBV2	TRBJ1-6
TGTGCCAGCGGGACTAGCGGGTCACCTTACGATGAGCAGTTCTTC	CASGTSGSPYDEQFF	-	TRBD2	TRBV6-1	TRBJ2-1
TGTGCCAGCAGCCCGGGGGGAGAGGTATACGAGCAGTACTTC	CASSPGGEVYEQYF	-	TRBD2	TRBV7-6	TRBJ2-7
TGTGCCAGCAGGGACAGGGGAGATCAGCCCCAGCATTTT	CASRDRGDQPQHF	-	TRBD1	TRBV2	TRBJ1-5
TGTGCTAGTGGTGCGATCGGGTCTCAAGAGACCCAGTACTTC	CASGAIGSQETQYF	-	-	TRBV12-5	TRBJ2-5
TGTGCCAGCAGCCCGTGGCGGGAGGGCCTTGGCACCGGGGAGCTGTTTTTT	CASSPWREGLGTGELFF	-	TRBD2	TRBV4-2	TRBJ2-2
TGCGCCAGCAGCCCATTAAGCGGCATGAACACTGAAGCTTTCTTT	CASSPLSGMNTEAFF	-	-	TRBV5-1	TRBJ1-1
TGTGCCAGCAGTGGCCTGGGCTTTAACAGGTTAAATGAGCAGTTCTTC	CASSGLGFNRLNEQFF	-	-	TRBV6-1	TRBJ2-1
TGCGCCAGCATGCGGGAGGGGGGCTTGGGCACAGATACGCAGTATTTT	CASMREGGLGTDTQYF	few	TRBD2	TRBV5-1	TRBJ2-3
TGCGCCAGCAGCGGCGGGACAGTCACCGGGGAGCTGTTTTTT	CASSGGTVTGELFF	-	-	TRBV5-1	TRBJ2-2
TGTGCCAGCAGGTTTGACAGACAGGGCACTGAAGCTTTCTTT	CASRFDRQGTEAFF	once	TRBD1	TRBV2	TRBJ1-1
TGTGCCAGCAGTAATCGACCAGGGGAGAGGAATTCACCCCTCCACTTT	CASSNRPGERNSPLHF	-	-	TRBV2	TRBJ1-6
TGTGCCACCGCCGACCGAGGACTAGCGGAAGAGACCCAGTACTTC	CATADRGLAEETQYF	-	TRBD2	TRBV5-4	TRBJ2-5
TGTGCCAGCAGCGCTGGGGGGAGCAGGGTGGCCTTGCAGTTCTTC	CASSAGGSRVALQFF	-	-	TRBV9	TRBJ2-1
TGTGCCAGCAGTGAATCCCACAAGACGAACACCGGGGAGCTGTTTTTT	CASSESHKTNTGELFF	-	-	TRBV25-1	TRBJ2-2
TGTGCCAGCCTGATGGGGGGGAGGGCGGCTGGCTACACCTTC	CASLMGGRAAGYTF	-	-	TRBV28	TRBJ1-2
TGTGCCAGCAGCAGGGGGTACGGGGCTTTCTTT	CASSRGYGAFF	-	TRBD1	TRBV28	TRBJ1-1
TGCGCCAGCAGCGAAAGACACGCCCCGAACACTGAAGCTTTCTTT	CASSERHAPNTEAFF	-	-	TRBV5-1	TRBJ1-1
TGTGCCAGCTCGCTGTCGGGGGGCTACGAGCAGTACTTC	CASSLSGGYEQYF	-	TRBD2	TRBV27	TRBJ2-7
TGTGCCAGCAGCTTAGGGCGGGGTCAGCCCCAGCATTTT	CASSLGRGQPQHF	-	-	TRBV7-6	TRBJ1-5
TGTGCCAGCACCCCTGCCGGGACAGGGACGAAATATAGCACAGATACGCAGTATTTT	CASTPAGTGTKYSTDTQYF	-	TRBD1	TRBV28	TRBJ2-3
TGTGCCAGCAGCTTTTGGCAGGGGGGAACTGAAGCTTTCTTT	CASSFWQGGTEAFF	-	TRBD1	TRBV11-2	TRBJ1-1
TGCGCCAGCAGCGGCCTAGCGGGGGCCGGGGAGCTGTTTTTT	CASSGLAGAGELFF	-	TRBD2	TRBV5-1	TRBJ2-2
TGTGCCAGCACGCGACAGGGCTATCAGCCCCAGCATTTT	CASTRQGYQPQHF	-	TRBD1	TRBV6-1	TRBJ1-5
TGTGCTAGTGGTTTGGGCATGGGGCTAGACACCGGGGAGCTGTTTTTT	CASGLGMGLDTGELFF	-	-	TRBV12-5	TRBJ2-2
TGTGCCAGCAACATGGGGGGAACCCCCTACGAGCAGTACTTC	CASNMGGTPYEQYF	-	-	TRBV6-6	TRBJ2-7
TGTGCCAGCAGTGACACAGACAGGGGAACTGAAGCTTTCTTT	CASSDTDRGTEAFF	-	TRBD1	TRBV6-4	TRBJ1-1
TGTGCCAGCAGCTACATACAAACAGGGGGCGCGGAGACCCAGTACTTC	CASSYIQTGGAETQYF	-	TRBD1	TRBV5-6	TRBJ2-5
TGTGCCAGCAGCCCCCGGGACAGGGTGAACACTGAAGCTTTCTTT	CASSPRDRVNTEAFF	-	TRBD1	TRBV5-4	TRBJ1-1
TGCGCCAGCAGGTCCCAGGGGGCTGACAATGAGCAGTTCTTC	CASRSQGADNEQFF	-	TRBD1	TRBV5-1	TRBJ2-1